Listed below are T cell receptor beta chains from one sample, sequenced in a study of T cells in localized non-small cell lung cancer. Sequenced by immunoSEQ multiplex PCR; TCRdb stores in-frame clones only, minus some. Found here are 30,000 to 40,000 clones, roughly 88% of them singletons; the top ten hold about 3.8%. The specimen was peripheral blood, collected before any cancer treatment. The source of these receptors is a man aged 35-69 years with stage I lung adenocarcinoma. The CDR3 runs from the conserved cysteine through the conserved F or W. Each record gives: D gene, clone size, V gene, J gene, CDR3 DNA, CDR3 protein. A D gene is named only where the DNA matches it firmly. Clone size is given for some rows only: seen once, a few or many times, or a class if the clone is expanded.

d_call: -; clone_size: -; v_call: TRBV6-6; j_call: TRBJ2-5; cdr3_nt: TGTGCCAGCAGAATTAGGGAGACCCAGTACTTC; cdr3_aa: CASRIRETQYF
d_call: TRBD1; clone_size: -; v_call: TRBV6-5; j_call: TRBJ1-2; cdr3_nt: TGTGCCAGCAGGACACAGGGGGCTCAGAACTATGGCTACACCTTC; cdr3_aa: CASRTQGAQNYGYTF
d_call: TRBD1; clone_size: -; v_call: TRBV5-1; j_call: TRBJ2-7; cdr3_nt: TGCGCCAGCAGCTTACAGGGGCCCGCCTACGAGCAGTACTTC; cdr3_aa: CASSLQGPAYEQYF
d_call: -; clone_size: -; v_call: TRBV18; j_call: TRBJ1-1; cdr3_nt: TGTGCCAGCTCACCGGACGAAGCTATTTTAGACACTGAAGCTTTCTTT; cdr3_aa: CASSPDEAILDTEAFF
d_call: TRBD2; clone_size: -; v_call: TRBV6-6; j_call: TRBJ2-7; cdr3_nt: TGTGCCAGCAGCCAAACTAGCGGGGACTACGAGCAGTACTTC; cdr3_aa: CASSQTSGDYEQYF
d_call: -; clone_size: -; v_call: TRBV6-1; j_call: TRBJ1-5; cdr3_nt: TGTGCCAGCAGTCCAGGACAGACTTACAATCAGCCCCAGCATTTT; cdr3_aa: CASSPGQTYNQPQHF
d_call: -; clone_size: -; v_call: TRBV6-6; j_call: TRBJ1-1; cdr3_nt: TGTGCCAGCAGTTCTTCCCAGGGTAACACTGAAGCTTTCTTT; cdr3_aa: CASSSSQGNTEAFF
d_call: -; clone_size: -; v_call: TRBV5-1; j_call: TRBJ1-1; cdr3_nt: TGCGCCAGCAGCCGGGTCGGGGGGACTGAAGCTTTCTTT; cdr3_aa: CASSRVGGTEAFF
d_call: TRBD1; clone_size: -; v_call: TRBV10-2; j_call: TRBJ1-3; cdr3_nt: TGCGCCACCGGACAGGACGCCGACTTAAACACCATATATTTT; cdr3_aa: CATGQDADLNTIYF
d_call: -; clone_size: -; v_call: TRBV11-2; j_call: TRBJ2-1; cdr3_nt: TGTGCCAGCAGCTCGACTCTAGCTTCACCCTACAATGAGCAGTTCTTC; cdr3_aa: CASSSTLASPYNEQFF
d_call: -; clone_size: -; v_call: TRBV27; j_call: TRBJ2-7; cdr3_nt: TGTGCCAGCAGTAGACTCAGCGGTAGCTCCTACGAGCAGTACTTC; cdr3_aa: CASSRLSGSSYEQYF
d_call: TRBD2; clone_size: once; v_call: TRBV11-2; j_call: TRBJ2-1; cdr3_nt: TGTGCCAGCAGCCCCGGGACTAGCCTTGAGCAGTTCTTC; cdr3_aa: CASSPGTSLEQFF
d_call: -; clone_size: -; v_call: TRBV15; j_call: TRBJ1-5; cdr3_nt: TGTGCCACCAGCAGAGCGGGCGGGCGGATCAATCAGCCCCAGCATTTT; cdr3_aa: CATSRAGGRINQPQHF
d_call: -; clone_size: few; v_call: TRBV7-8; j_call: TRBJ2-2; cdr3_nt: TGTGCCAGCAGCTTAACAACAGGGAGCACCGGGGAGCTGTTTTTT; cdr3_aa: CASSLTTGSTGELFF
d_call: -; clone_size: -; v_call: TRBV7-9; j_call: TRBJ1-1; cdr3_nt: TGTGCCAGCAGCTTAGAAGTAACAGGGCGAACTGAAGCTTTCTTT; cdr3_aa: CASSLEVTGRTEAFF
d_call: -; clone_size: -; v_call: TRBV11-2; j_call: TRBJ2-4; cdr3_nt: TGTGCCAGCAGCTTAGGGCTTGGCAGGGAAAACATTCAGTACTTC; cdr3_aa: CASSLGLGRENIQYF
d_call: -; clone_size: -; v_call: TRBV30; j_call: TRBJ2-7; cdr3_nt: TGTGCCTGGAGCGACGCGGACAGCTACGAGCAGTACTTC; cdr3_aa: CAWSDADSYEQYF
d_call: -; clone_size: -; v_call: TRBV5-4; j_call: TRBJ2-1; cdr3_nt: TGTGCCAGTTCTGGCTGGGGTTCCGTTGAGCAGTTCTTC; cdr3_aa: CASSGWGSVEQFF
d_call: -; clone_size: -; v_call: TRBV27; j_call: TRBJ2-3; cdr3_nt: TGTGCCAGCCAGGGGTCTGCAGATACGCAGTATTTT; cdr3_aa: CASQGSADTQYF
d_call: -; clone_size: -; v_call: TRBV5-1; j_call: TRBJ1-1; cdr3_nt: TGCGCCAGCCGGGACCCGGGACAAATGAACACTGAAGCTTTCTTT; cdr3_aa: CASRDPGQMNTEAFF
d_call: TRBD1; clone_size: -; v_call: TRBV18; j_call: TRBJ2-7; cdr3_nt: TGTGCCAGCTCACCGAATAGACAGGGGGCCTCGAGCGAGCAGTACTTC; cdr3_aa: CASSPNRQGASSEQYF
d_call: -; clone_size: -; v_call: TRBV5-4; j_call: TRBJ1-1; cdr3_nt: TGTGCCAGCAGCTTGGACCGAGCCTCGAACACTGAAGCTTTCTTT; cdr3_aa: CASSLDRASNTEAFF
d_call: TRBD1; clone_size: -; v_call: TRBV10-3; j_call: TRBJ1-1; cdr3_nt: TGTGCCACAACGCCGGGGGGACAGGTGAACACTGAAGCTTTCTTT; cdr3_aa: CATTPGGQVNTEAFF
d_call: -; clone_size: -; v_call: TRBV10-3; j_call: TRBJ1-1; cdr3_nt: TGTGCCATCAGTGAGGCAGGGACGGCGAACACTGAAGCTTTCTTT; cdr3_aa: CAISEAGTANTEAFF
d_call: -; clone_size: -; v_call: TRBV9; j_call: TRBJ1-4; cdr3_nt: TGTGCCAGCAGCGTAGGATCTGGGACTAATGAAAAACTGTTTTTT; cdr3_aa: CASSVGSGTNEKLFF
d_call: -; clone_size: -; v_call: TRBV10-3; j_call: TRBJ2-5; cdr3_nt: TGTGCCATCAGTGAAGTACGGAGCGGTCAAGAGACCCAGTACTTC; cdr3_aa: CAISEVRSGQETQYF
d_call: -; clone_size: -; v_call: TRBV5-1; j_call: TRBJ2-7; cdr3_nt: TGCGCCAGCAGCTTGGGCCCCGGGGATGACCGCGAGCAGTACTTC; cdr3_aa: CASSLGPGDDREQYF
d_call: TRBD1; clone_size: -; v_call: TRBV6-1; j_call: TRBJ1-3; cdr3_nt: TGTGCCAGCACCATACAGGGGGCCTCTGGAAACACCATATATTTT; cdr3_aa: CASTIQGASGNTIYF
d_call: -; clone_size: once; v_call: TRBV7-2; j_call: TRBJ1-6; cdr3_nt: TGTGCCAGCAGCGACCCTAATTCACCCCTCCACTTT; cdr3_aa: CASSDPNSPLHF
d_call: TRBD2; clone_size: -; v_call: TRBV19; j_call: TRBJ2-3; cdr3_nt: TGTGCCAGTAGTATTAGGTCCGGGGGGGCTGGTGTAACAGATACGCAGTATTTT; cdr3_aa: CASSIRSGGAGVTDTQYF
d_call: TRBD2; clone_size: -; v_call: TRBV9; j_call: TRBJ2-5; cdr3_nt: TGTGCCAGCAGCGTAGGGACTAGCGGGGGGCAGGAGACCCAGTACTTC; cdr3_aa: CASSVGTSGGQETQYF
d_call: -; clone_size: -; v_call: TRBV6-6; j_call: TRBJ1-1; cdr3_nt: TGTGCCAGCAGTTACTCTGCCGGGGACACTGAAGCTTTCTTT; cdr3_aa: CASSYSAGDTEAFF
d_call: -; clone_size: -; v_call: TRBV19; j_call: TRBJ1-1; cdr3_nt: TGTGCCAGTAGTACCACGGTTGATGGCACTGAAGCTTTCTTT; cdr3_aa: CASSTTVDGTEAFF
d_call: -; clone_size: -; v_call: TRBV19; j_call: TRBJ2-7; cdr3_nt: TGTGCCAGTAGTATGGGGCTGGCCTACGAGCAGTACTTC; cdr3_aa: CASSMGLAYEQYF
d_call: -; clone_size: -; v_call: TRBV29-1; j_call: TRBJ2-7; cdr3_nt: TGCAGCGCTATCCCTACAGGACATGCCTACGAGCAGTACTTC; cdr3_aa: CSAIPTGHAYEQYF
d_call: -; clone_size: -; v_call: TRBV5-5; j_call: TRBJ1-6; cdr3_nt: TGTGCCAGCAGCCCCGGTTCGAGTAGGGTCCTTAATTCACCCCTCCACTTT; cdr3_aa: CASSPGSSRVLNSPLHF
d_call: -; clone_size: once; v_call: TRBV9; j_call: TRBJ2-2; cdr3_nt: TGTGCCAGCAGCGTATATATTCACACCGGGGAGCTGTTTTTT; cdr3_aa: CASSVYIHTGELFF
d_call: -; clone_size: -; v_call: TRBV5-1; j_call: TRBJ2-7; cdr3_nt: TGCGCCAGCGGCCGAGGGGGGTCCTACGAGCAGTACTTC; cdr3_aa: CASGRGGSYEQYF
d_call: -; clone_size: -; v_call: TRBV7-8; j_call: TRBJ1-1; cdr3_nt: TGTGCCAGCAGCCCGACGGAAGGGACTGAAGCTTTCTTT; cdr3_aa: CASSPTEGTEAFF
d_call: -; clone_size: -; v_call: TRBV9; j_call: TRBJ2-2; cdr3_nt: TGTGCCAGCAGCCCCGAAGGGGGCACCGGGGAGCTGTTTTTT; cdr3_aa: CASSPEGGTGELFF
d_call: TRBD1; clone_size: once; v_call: TRBV27; j_call: TRBJ2-4; cdr3_nt: TGTGCCAGCAGTTTATTACAGGGGCCCTTCGGAAACATTCAGTACTTC; cdr3_aa: CASSLLQGPFGNIQYF
d_call: TRBD2; clone_size: -; v_call: TRBV18; j_call: TRBJ2-7; cdr3_nt: TGTGCCAGCTCACAAGCGGGGGGATCCTACGAGCAGTACTTC; cdr3_aa: CASSQAGGSYEQYF
d_call: -; clone_size: -; v_call: TRBV27; j_call: TRBJ2-7; cdr3_nt: TGTGCCAGCAGGCGGGACACGCACTACGAGCAGTACTTC; cdr3_aa: CASRRDTHYEQYF
d_call: -; clone_size: -; v_call: TRBV14; j_call: TRBJ2-3; cdr3_nt: TGTGCCAGCAGCCAGACCTCCGGGACCAACGGTCTGGATACGCAGTATTTT; cdr3_aa: CASSQTSGTNGLDTQYF
d_call: TRBD1; clone_size: -; v_call: TRBV5-1; j_call: TRBJ1-1; cdr3_nt: TGCGCCAGCAGCTCGGACGGACAGGGAGGCACTGAAGCTTTCTTT; cdr3_aa: CASSSDGQGGTEAFF
d_call: -; clone_size: -; v_call: TRBV5-1; j_call: TRBJ1-1; cdr3_nt: TGCGCCAGCAGCTTGGAGGGCTCGCAACGTGCTTTCTTT; cdr3_aa: CASSLEGSQRAFF
d_call: -; clone_size: -; v_call: TRBV23-1; j_call: TRBJ2-5; cdr3_nt: TGCGCCAGCAGTCGAATCCGGGGGTTCGAGACCCAGTACTTC; cdr3_aa: CASSRIRGFETQYF
d_call: -; clone_size: -; v_call: TRBV27; j_call: TRBJ2-5; cdr3_nt: TGTGCCAGCGCAGCCCAAACCCTTCGATTAGGGACCCAGTACTTC; cdr3_aa: CASAAQTLRLGTQYF
d_call: TRBD1; clone_size: -; v_call: TRBV27; j_call: TRBJ1-2; cdr3_nt: TGTGCCAGCAGTCCTTGGGACAGGGTCTATGGCTACACCTTC; cdr3_aa: CASSPWDRVYGYTF
d_call: -; clone_size: -; v_call: TRBV6-5; j_call: TRBJ1-6; cdr3_nt: TGTGCCTCGGGGTTATGGGATTCACCCCTCCACTTT; cdr3_aa: CASGLWDSPLHF
d_call: -; clone_size: -; v_call: TRBV6-5; j_call: TRBJ2-7; cdr3_nt: TGTGCCAGCAGTTTTCAGTCCTCAGGGAGTGTGTACGAGCAGTACTTC; cdr3_aa: CASSFQSSGSVYEQYF